What follows are 3 T cell receptor beta chains derived from one specimen sequenced in a study of cytomegalovirus exposure and HLA in healthy donors. 13 Jbeta primers and 60 Vbeta primers were used for the PCR. Clones were read by immunoSEQ multiplex PCR, and TCRdb kept only the in-frame ones, dropping some. The sample lists about 160,000 clones; roughly 79% were seen once. The sample taken for sequencing was PBMCs. The source is a woman aged 50 to 65 in good health and CMV-seropositive.

The chain carries TRBV5-1 and TRBJ1-2; the D is unclear. Trimming removed 3 bases at V and 2 bases at J, with 8 bases between. The germline V gene encodes CDR1 SGHRS and CDR2 YFSETQ. This CDR3 has 13 amino acids. The CDR3 nucleotides are TGCGCCAGCAGCTACGACACCAACTATGGCTACACCTTC. Residues: CASSYDTNYGYTF.

This clone was picked up a small number of times. The gene calls are TRBV30 and TRBJ2-3; 7 nucleotides line up with TRBD2. The CDR3 is 15 amino acids. The trim removed 3 bases at V and 0 bases at J, leaving 6 bases unmatched. Germline lookup yields CDR1 GTSNPN and CDR2 SVGIG (reference sequence). CDR3 amino acids: CAWRGRGSSTDTQYF. The CDR3 coding sequence is TGTGCCTGGAGGGGGAGGGGATCTAGCACAGATACGCAGTATTTT.

This sequence joins TRBV28 and TRBJ1-2, with TRBD1 identical over 8 bases. This CDR3 region has 17 residues. V was pared by 6 bases and J by 2 bases, with 14 bases of the junction left unmatched. Germline V CDR1 and CDR2: MDHEN, SYDVKM. The CDR3 DNA reads TGTGCCAGCAGCCATCCTTCCGGGACAGGAGGGAACTATGGCTACACCTTC. Amino acid sequence: CASSHPSGTGGNYGYTF.